A selection of T cell receptor beta chains follows, all from one sample in a study of OX40 agonist ivuxolimab in advanced cancers. The method was immunoSEQ multiplex PCR; TCRdb's version includes in-frame clones alone and lacks a portion of them. The table shows some 74,000 clones, with around 94% occurring only once. This material consisted of CD4+ or CD8+ T cells sorted from blood, taken in a trial of the OX40 agonist ivuxolimab. Receptors originate from an adult with an advanced solid tumor such as melanoma, head and neck, liver or kidney cancer. CDR3s include the opening cysteine and the closing phenylalanine or tryptophan. D genes are given only for firm matches. Where a row states a size, it is once, few, many or the class of an expanded clone; other rows omit it.

j_call clone_size d_call v_call cdr3_nt cdr3_aa
TRBJ1-2 - - TRBV4-1 TGCGCCAGCAGCCAAGAGGTGTCAGGGGTTCACTATGGCTACACCTTC CASSQEVSGVHYGYTF
TRBJ2-6 - - TRBV11-2 TGTGCCAGCAGCTCTAGTTATGGCTCTGGGGCCAACGTCCTGACTTTC CASSSSYGSGANVLTF
TRBJ2-2 - - TRBV27 TGTGCCAGCAGTTTTTCCGGGTATGGCGGGGAGCTGTTTTTT CASSFSGYGGELFF
TRBJ2-2 - TRBD1 TRBV27 TGTGCCAGCAGGAATGACAGGGGGAACACCGGGGAGCTGTTTTTT CASRNDRGNTGELFF
TRBJ2-1 - - TRBV5-8 TGTGCCAGCAGCCCGAGGATAGGGGACCTCTACAATGAGCAGTTCTTC CASSPRIGDLYNEQFF
TRBJ2-7 - TRBD2 TRBV7-8 TGTGCCAGCAGCCCTCCCGGGAGGAACAGCTCCTACGAGCAGTACTTC CASSPPGRNSSYEQYF
TRBJ2-7 - TRBD1 TRBV5-1 TGCGCCAGCAGGTCGACAGGGGACCCCTCCTACGAGCAGTACTTC CASRSTGDPSYEQYF
TRBJ1-6 - - TRBV7-9 TGTGCCAGCAGCTTAGAGCCGCTGGAGGGCTTGCCCCTCCACTTT CASSLEPLEGLPLHF
TRBJ1-2 - TRBD1 TRBV5-6 TGTGCCAGCAGCTTGGGATCAGGGGGAGCTAACTATGGCTACACCTTC CASSLGSGGANYGYTF
TRBJ2-1 - TRBD2 TRBV7-9 TGTGCCAGCAGCCACGAGGGTGGGAGGGCCGATGAGCAGTTCTTC CASSHEGGRADEQFF
TRBJ2-2 - TRBD2 TRBV7-3 TGTGCCAGCAGCTTAACAGTAGCTGGGACTAGCGGGCGACAAGGGGAGCTGTTTTTT CASSLTVAGTSGRQGELFF
TRBJ2-3 - - TRBV9 TGTGCCAGCAGCGTAGGCGGGCTCACAGATACGCAGTATTTT CASSVGGLTDTQYF
TRBJ2-1 - TRBD2 TRBV7-2 TGTGCCAGCAGGGCCGGGACTACCGCCTACAATGAGCAGTTCTTC CASRAGTTAYNEQFF
TRBJ1-2 - - TRBV5-6 TGTGCCAGCAGTATACAGGGAGGTTTAGATGGCTACACCTTC CASSIQGGLDGYTF
TRBJ2-7 - TRBD2 TRBV5-1 TGCGCCAGCAGCTTGGGTTTAGCGGGAGGGTCCTACGAGCAGTACTTC CASSLGLAGGSYEQYF
TRBJ1-6 medium-sized - TRBV5-6 TGTGCCAGCAGCTCCGGGACCTCCAATTCACCCCTCCACTTT CASSSGTSNSPLHF
TRBJ2-7 - - TRBV28 TGTGCCAGCAGCCTCCCCCCTCACCCTACCTACGAGCAGTACTTC CASSLPPHPTYEQYF
TRBJ2-3 - - TRBV11-2 TGTGCCAGCAGTCGAGCAGCGGGCGGCGATACGCAGTATTTT CASSRAAGGDTQYF
TRBJ1-3 - - TRBV4-3 TGCGCCAGCAGCCAAGGAGGGTTTGGCATAGGAAACACCATATATTTT CASSQGGFGIGNTIYF
TRBJ1-5 - - TRBV5-3 TGTGCCAGAAGCCTGAGGGGGGGAAAGAGCAATCAGCCCCAGCATTTT CARSLRGGKSNQPQHF
TRBJ2-3 - TRBD2 TRBV5-8 TGTGCCAGCAGCTTGGGGCTAGCGGGGGGCCACACAGATACGCAGTATTTT CASSLGLAGGHTDTQYF
TRBJ2-5 - TRBD1 TRBV7-8 TGTGCCAGCAGCCACAGGGGTCTGGGGGAGACCCAGTACTTC CASSHRGLGETQYF
TRBJ2-1 - TRBD1 TRBV30 TGTGCCTGGAGTGGCTACTCGGGACAGGTCTACAATGAGCAGTTCTTC CAWSGYSGQVYNEQFF
TRBJ2-1 - - TRBV27 TGTGCCAGCAGTTTAAGGGGCCCGAGCTCCTACAATGAGCAGTTCTTC CASSLRGPSSYNEQFF
TRBJ2-7 - TRBD2 TRBV4-3 TGCGCCAGCAGCCAAGACCCAGGGACTATGTACGAGCAGTACTTC CASSQDPGTMYEQYF
TRBJ1-5 once - TRBV4-1 TGCGCCAGCAGCCCCTTTAGAGGGGACAATCAGCCCCAGCATTTT CASSPFRGDNQPQHF
TRBJ2-7 - TRBD2 TRBV10-3 TGTGCCATCAGTGGGGGGACTAGCGTGACCCCCTACGAGCAGTACTTC CAISGGTSVTPYEQYF